Listed here are 9 T cell receptor beta chains from one sample, sequenced in a study of cytomegalovirus exposure and HLA in healthy donors. In the PCR, 60 Vbeta and 13 Jbeta primers were used. Produced via immunoSEQ multiplex PCR; TCRdb's table is partial and in-frame only. The repertoire includes roughly 150,000 clones, around 80% of them detected once, and approximately 2.2% sits in the top ten. Input material: PBMCs. Receptor source: a male donor in good health and CMV-seronegative.

This rearrangement joins TRBV18 to TRBJ2-7; 9 bases fit TRBD1. The CDR3 totals 16 residues. CDR1 KGHSH and CDR2 LQKENI come from the germline V gene. V shed 2 bases and J 0 bases; nucleotides not matched to a gene: 5. CDR3 in amino acids: CASSPARDRVSYEQYF. Here the CDR3 DNA reads TGTGCCAGCTCACCAGCCAGGGACAGGGTCTCCTACGAGCAGTACTTC. Full variable domain (remainder filled in from reference TRBV18 and TRBJ2-7): NAGVMQNPRHLVRRRGQEARLRCSPMKGHSHVYWYRQLPEEGLKFMVYLQKENIIDESGMPKERFSAEFPKEGPSILRIQQVVRGDSAAYFCASSPARDRVSYEQYFGPGTRLTVT.

The chain combines TRBV6-5 with TRBJ2-5, with 8 positions matching TRBD1. The V segment lost 2 bases and the J segment 7 bases; nucleotides outside the gene matches: 9. This CDR3 has 15 residues. CDR1 is MNHEY and CDR2 is SVGAGI in the germline V gene. As DNA, the CDR3 is TGTGCCAGCAGTTACGCTGCAGGGGGCAGGGGGACCCAGTACTTC. Its translation is CASSYAAGGRGTQYF.

This chain connects TRBV5-1 to TRBJ2-7; 7 bases match TRBD2. V gave up 3 bases and J gave up 2 bases; unmatched junction bases: 5. Germline V gives CDR1 SGHRS, CDR2 YFSETQ. This CDR3 is built from 14 residues. The CDR3 here is CASSSGGSAYEQYF. CDR3 in DNA: TGCGCCAGCAGCTCGGGGGGTTCCGCCTACGAGCAGTACTTC.

This clone was detected only once. V usage is TRBV10-2 and J usage is TRBJ2-7; a weak D match, TRBD2 (5 bases). V was cut by 4 bases and J by 4 bases, with 8 bases left in between. Germline V gene sequence: CDR1 WSHSY, CDR2 SAAADI. This CDR3 is 12 amino acids long. The CDR3 spells CASSVGGYEQYF. The DNA for the CDR3 is TGCGCCAGCAGTGTCGGAGGATACGAGCAGTACTTC.

This clone was observed a few times. The rearrangement links TRBV5-1 to TRBJ2-5, with 7 bases matching TRBD1. This CDR3 contains 14 residues. Trimming cost V 4 bases and J 5 bases; bases outside gene matches: 8. The germline V gene has CDR1 SGHRS and CDR2 YFSETQ. The CDR3 nucleotides are TGCGCCAGCAGCCCTCCCGGGACAGTTGAGACCCAGTACTTC. Protein product: CASSPPGTVETQYF. Looking up the rest from reference TRBV5-1 and TRBJ2-5 gives the full variable domain: KAGVTQTPRYLIKTRGQQVTLSCSPISGHRSVSWYQQTPGQGLQFLFEYFSETQRNKGNFPGRFSGRQFSNSRSEMNVSTLELGDSALYLCASSPPGTVETQYFGPGTRLLVL.

The rearrangement uses TRBV11-2 and TRBJ2-1; 7 bases match TRBD1. Per the germline V gene, CDR1 is SGHAT and CDR2 is FQNNGV. This CDR3 comprises 14 residues. Trimming took 4 bases from V and 7 from J; bases not matched to a gene: 7. The CDR3 DNA sequence: TGTGCCAGCAGCTCGAGGGGACAGATTAATGAGCAGTTCTTC. It specifies CASSSRGQINEQFF.

This chain joins TRBV4-3 and TRBJ1-1; D is unclear. Germline V gene sequence: CDR1 LGHNA, CDR2 YSLEER. The length of the CDR3 is 13 residues. V dropped 0 bases and J dropped 2 bases, with 4 bases sitting between them. The CDR3 spells CASSQELNTEAFF. In DNA form, the CDR3 reads TGCGCCAGCAGCCAAGAACTCAACACTGAAGCTTTCTTT.

V is TRBV2 and J is TRBJ2-5, with TRBD1 identical over 10 bases. Trimming removed 2 bases from V and 5 bases from J; junction bases left unmatched: 5. Germline lookup yields CDR1 SNHLY and CDR2 FYNNEI. CDR3 size: 15 residues. The CDR3 DNA reads as TGTGCCAGCAGTGAAAGCCTGGGACAGGGGGAGACCCAGTACTTC. This encodes CASSESLGQGETQYF.

The CDR3 region has the DNA TGTGCCAGCAGAGATGGGACAATAATTCAGCCCCAGCATTTT. Translated: CASRDGTIIQPQHF. V usage is TRBV6-1 and J usage is TRBJ1-5, with D possibly being TRBD1 (6 bases). The CDR3 runs 14 residues. V dropped 6 bases and J dropped 6 bases, with 15 bases sitting between them. Germline assignment: CDR1 MNHNS and CDR2 SASEGT.